This T cell receptor (beta chain) was identified in a study of blood T cell repertoires in COVID-19. In the study overall: Specimens from acute and convalescent COVID-19 originated in the United States, Italy and Spain. From T cells, B-cell-depleted T cells, or PBMCs came the material, which was cDNA or gDNA.

Looked up from germline, CDR1 is MNHNS and CDR2 is SASEGT. Trimming removed 4 bases from V and 2 bases from J; junction bases left unmatched: 8. The CDR3 runs 16 residues. Method: immunoSEQ multiplex PCR; TCRdb's copy keeps in-frame clones and lacks some. The table lists 95,000 to 150,000 clones, 75% to 90% of them singletons, with 3.5% to 5% in the top ten. The TCR originated in a man between 35 and 55 years old with acute or convalescent COVID-19. This chain uses TRBV6-1 with TRBJ1-3, with TRBD1 matching over 7 bases. Sequences were obtained from peripheral blood. The CDR3 DNA reads TGTGCCAGCAGTGGACAGGGCTTTAGGGCTGGAAACACCATATATTTT. Translating gives CASSGQGFRAGNTIYF.